This entry lists 25 T cell receptor beta chains sequenced from one sample in a study of blood T cells in healthy people across ages. Then a second PCR, running about 7 to 11 cycles, was carried out with a sample-barcoded 5' primer and a J-beta primer mix. TCRdb re-called the 5' RACE reads with MiXCR, one entry per CDR3 protein. The table includes approximately 810,000 distinct CDR3 sequences, more than 25% detected once. Sequencing was performed on blood. These receptors were taken from an elderly woman in good health.

In regard to this clonotype: A much larger clone lies a single base off, so this may be a read error. For the CDR3, the DNA is TGTGCCAGCACCCCATGGTCCGATTACAATGGGCAGTTCTTC. Protein: CASTPWSDYNGQFF. The rearrangement uses TRBV27 and TRBJ2-1, with D uncertain. From germline, CDR1 is MNHEY and CDR2 SMNVEV (reference sequence). The CDR3 totals 14 residues.

The V gene is TRBV11-3, the J gene TRBJ2-3; D not certain. This CDR3 comprises 12 residues. V shed 4 bases and J shed 6 bases, with 8 bases lying between them. Germline CDR1 is SGHNT and CDR2 is YENEEA. CDR3 loop: CASSWFGDTQYF. Here the CDR3 DNA reads TGTGCCAGCAGCTGGTTCGGGGATACGCAGTATTTT.

As regards this clonotype: With a much larger clone just one base away, this may be a read error. This rearrangement joins TRBV2 to TRBJ2-3; D is possibly TRBD1 (6 bases). The length of the CDR3 is 13 residues. Germline assignment: CDR1 SNHLY and CDR2 FYNNEI. CDR3: CTSRTVFTDTQYF. DNA of the CDR3: TGTACCAGCAGGACAGTTTTCACAGATACGCAGTATTTT. Variable domain in full (rest from reference TRBV2 and TRBJ2-3): EPEVTQTPSHQVTQMGQEVILRCVPISNHLYFYWYRQILGQKVEFLVSFYNNEISEKSEIFDDQFSVERPDGSNFTLKIRSTKLEDSAMYFCTSRTVFTDTQYFGPGTRLTVL.

This clonotype showed up many times. V is TRBV25-1 and J is TRBJ1-2; no clear D. V lost 3 bases and J lost 4, with 6 bases in between. This CDR3 region has 12 residues. CDR1 and CDR2 (germline): MGHDK, SYGVNS. The CDR3 DNA follows: TGTGCCAGCAGTGATCAGGTCTATGGCTACACCTTC. It translates to CASSDQVYGYTF.

This clonotype appeared a few times. The rearrangement links TRBV7-2 to TRBJ1-1, with D hard to call. The CDR3 consists of 14 residues. V shed 5 bases and J shed 4 bases, with 14 bases lying between them. Germline V gene sequence: CDR1 SGHTA, CDR2 FQGNSA. The CDR3 nucleotides are TGTGCCAGCAGCAACACGCCAGGAGCCACTGAAGCTTTCTTT. As protein: CASSNTPGATEAFF.

As regards this clonotype: Since a much larger clone is just one base distant, this may be a read error. The gene calls are TRBV4-3 and TRBJ1-2, with D unresolved. The V end lost 2 bases, the J end lost 6 bases, and 16 bases lay between the germline ends. This CDR3 spans 15 amino acids. Germline CDR1 LGHNA, CDR2 YSLEER. CDR3 DNA sequence: TGCGCCAGCAGCCAAACCCGAGGAACTCGCGATGGCTACACCTTC. Its translation is CASSQTRGTRDGYTF.

This clonotype turned up a few times. The V gene is TRBV5-1, the J gene TRBJ2-5; 11 bases align to TRBD1. The DNA end is a closer match to TRBJ2-7, so the J assignment may be wrong. CDR3 length: 14 amino acids. Germline CDR1 reads SGHRS; CDR2 reads YFSETQ. CDR3 nucleotide sequence: TGCGCCAGCAGCAGGGGGACAGGGGGAATCGAGCAGTACTTC. Amino acid sequence: CASSRGTGGIEQYF.

This clonotype was seen only a few times. V and J are TRBV12-3 or TRBV12-4 and TRBJ1-6; D ambiguous. Deletions cut 7 bases from V and 6 bases from J, with 13 bases between. The CDR3 extends over 14 amino acids. CDR3 amino acids: CASIRGGTNSPLHF. DNA of the CDR3: TGTGCCAGCATACGGGGAGGCACTAATTCACCCCTCCACTTT.

This clonotype was recorded many times. The J gene is TRBJ2-3, the V gene TRBV4-3; 7 positions match TRBD1. V trimming: 5 bases; J trimming: 3 bases; junction bases outside the gene matches: 5. From germline, CDR1 is LGHNA and CDR2 YSLEER. The CDR3 has 14 amino acids. The CDR3 sequence: CASSDREGTDTQYF. The CDR3 DNA follows: TGCGCCAGCAGCGACAGGGAAGGAACAGATACGCAGTATTTT.

The J gene is TRBJ2-1, the V gene TRBV10-3; D not resolved. Trimming took 10 bases from V and 8 from J, leaving 21 bases between them. The CDR3 runs 14 residues. CDR1 is ENHRY, CDR2 SYGVKD, per germline. For the CDR3, the DNA is TGTGCCACTGGGAAGTTAGTGGGCGCCGATGAGCAGTTCTTC. It yields the protein CATGKLVGADEQFF.

On this clonotype itself: Possible read error: a much larger clone is one base away. The V and J genes are TRBV7-9 and TRBJ1-2, with TRBD1 matching 8 bases. The CDR3 is made up of 18 amino acids. Germline V gene sequence: CDR1 SEHNR, CDR2 FQNEAQ (reference sequence). The CDR3 coding sequence is TGTGCCGGCAGCACACGGGACAGGAGTCTTATGTCAAACTATGGCTACACCTTC. Protein: CAGSTRDRSLMSNYGYTF.

There are a few counts of this clonotype. This chain uses TRBV10-2 with TRBJ2-7; 8 bases agree with TRBD2. This CDR3 contains 14 residues. Germline lookup yields CDR1 WSHSY and CDR2 SAAADI. J lost 4 bases, V lost 5 bases, and 7 bases had no gene match. The CDR3 DNA reads as TGCGCCAGCAGTCGGGAGTTAGCGGGGTACGAGCAGTACTTC. Its translation: CASSRELAGYEQYF.

CDR3 amino acids: CASSQIQRLSNQPQHF. As DNA, the CDR3 is TGTGCCAGCAGTCAAATACAAAGGTTGAGCAATCAGCCCCAGCATTTT. V and J are TRBV28 and TRBJ1-5; no definite D call. This CDR3 is built from 16 residues. CDR1 MDHEN and CDR2 SYDVKM come from the germline V gene. V was clipped by 5 bases and J by 1 base, with 15 bases between them.

This clonotype was observed many times. The gene calls are TRBV7-9 and TRBJ2-3, with D perhaps assigned TRBD1 or TRBD2 (5 bases each). This CDR3 comprises 16 residues. Germline assignment: CDR1 SEHNR and CDR2 FQNEAQ (reference sequence). V shed 5 bases and J shed 2 bases, with 17 bases lying between them. CDR3 amino acids: CASSHGTRGATDTQYF. For the CDR3, the DNA is TGTGCCAGCAGCCACGGGACCCGAGGGGCCACAGATACGCAGTATTTT. Drawing the rest from reference TRBV7-9 and TRBJ2-3, the complete variable domain is DTGVSQNPRHKITKRGQNVTFRCDPISEHNRLYWYRQTLGQGPEFLTYFQNEAQLEKSRLLSDRFSAERPKGSFSTLEIQRTEQGDSAMYLCASSHGTRGATDTQYFGPGTRLTVL.

The chain uses TRBV6-5 and TRBJ2-5, with a weak D call TRBD1 (6 bases). The J call may be incorrect, as the DNA end agrees better with TRBJ2-7. The CDR3 totals 13 residues. Germline V gene sequence: CDR1 MNHEY, CDR2 SVGAGI. The CDR3 loop is CASRYRGGYEQYF. The CDR3, as DNA: TGTGCCAGCAGGTACAGAGGGGGCTACGAGCAGTACTTC.

This clonotype has more than one count but fewer than ten. This rearrangement joins TRBV7-2 to TRBJ1-1; 10 bases agree with TRBD1. The CDR3 is made up of 13 amino acids. Germline V gene lookup returns CDR1 SGHTA and CDR2 FQGNSA. V lost 5 bases, J lost 11 bases, and 8 bases stayed unmatched. This CDR3 reads CASSRDRGDLAFF. The CDR3 DNA reads TGTGCCAGCAGCCGGGACAGGGGAGACTTGGCTTTCTTT. The whole variable domain, filled in from reference TRBV7-2 and TRBJ1-1, reads GAGVSQSPSNKVTEKGKDVELRCDPISGHTALYWYRQSLGQGLEFLIYFQGNSAPDKSGLPSDRFSAERTGGSVSTLTIQRTQQEDSAVYLCASSRDRGDLAFFGQGTRLTVV.

This clonotype was detected ten times or more. This chain links TRBV7-2 with TRBJ2-3; no clear D gene. From germline, CDR1 is SGHTA and CDR2 FQGNSA. CDR3 length equals 12 residues. The germline V and J ends were trimmed by 5 bases and 6 bases, with 9 bases remaining between them. In DNA, the CDR3 is TGTGCCAGCAGCGTCGTCTCTGATACGCAGTATTTT. As protein: CASSVVSDTQYF.

V gene TRBV20-1 combines with J gene TRBJ2-5; 8 bases map to TRBD2. This CDR3 contains 14 residues. Trimming removed 2 bases from V and 4 bases from J; junction bases left unmatched: 6. Per germline, CDR1 DFQATT and CDR2 SNEGSKA (reference sequence). CDR3: CSARLLAGPETQYF. DNA for the CDR3: TGCAGTGCTAGACTCCTAGCGGGCCCAGAGACCCAGTACTTC.

This clonotype was seen only a few times. A read error may explain this, as a much larger clone is one base away. The V and J genes are TRBV7-2 and TRBJ2-5; 13 bases line up with TRBD2. V was clipped by 4 bases and J by 11 bases; unmatched bases: 13. CDR3 length: 16 amino acids. CDR1 and CDR2 (germline): SGHTA, FQGNSA. CDR3 bases: TGTGCCAGCAGCTCATCTGTACTAGCGGGGGGGCTTGAGCAGTACTTC. Encoded protein: CASSSSVLAGGLEQYF.

The chain couples TRBV21-1 to TRBJ2-5. TRBV21-1 is an annotated pseudogene. The CDR3 loop spans 9 amino acids. The CDR3: CASLGGQYF. The CDR3 region has the DNA TGTGCCAGCCTCGGTGGGCAGTACTTC.

This clonotype showed up many times. The chain recombines TRBV20-1 with TRBJ2-3; 11 bases map to TRBD1. Germline CDR1 is DFQATT and CDR2 is SNEGSKA (reference sequence). The junction had 8 bases not matched to a gene; V was cut back by 5 bases and J by 4 bases. This CDR3 has 15 residues. The CDR3 nucleotides read TGCAGTGCTCCAGGCGGGACAGGGGGTTCAGATACGCAGTATTTT. Its translation: CSAPGGTGGSDTQYF.

A word on this clonotype: A much larger clone lies a single base off, so this may be a read error. This chain uses TRBV7-9 with TRBJ2-3; D possibly corresponds to TRBD1 (6 bases). This CDR3 contains 14 residues. The V gene's germline CDR1 is SEHNR and CDR2 FQNEAQ (reference sequence). The V gene lost 6 bases and the J gene lost 1 base, with 11 bases spanning the gap. CDR3 amino acids: CASRWGQGTDTQYF. CDR3 DNA sequence: TGTGCCAGCAGATGGGGACAAGGCACAGATACGCAGTATTTT.

This clonotype was counted a few times. This chain joins TRBV4-3 and TRBJ2-3; 8 bases match TRBD2. Germline trimming cut 4 bases from V and 3 bases from J; bases unmatched to any gene: 12. The V gene's germline CDR1 is LGHNA and CDR2 YSLEER. This CDR3 is built from 17 residues. CDR3 sequence reads: CASSLGSGGLTTDTQYF. CDR3 nucleotides: TGCGCCAGCAGCCTCGGAAGCGGGGGATTGACTACAGATACGCAGTATTTT.

This clonotype was picked up many times. V gene TRBV20-1 combines with J gene TRBJ1-5, with TRBD1 matching 7 bases. The V gene's germline CDR1 is DFQATT and CDR2 SNEGSKA (reference sequence). CDR3 size: 14 residues. The V and J ends lost 0 bases and 7 bases, in that order; junction bases with no gene match: 6. CDR3 amino acids: CSARDGQGVQPQHF. In DNA, the CDR3 is TGCAGTGCTAGAGATGGCCAGGGGGTCCAGCCCCAGCATTTT.

Concerning this clonotype itself: At one boundary the junction diverges from the germline segment, which might be a read error. The V and J genes are TRBV29-1 and TRBJ2-3; 7 nucleotides match TRBD1. CDR1 is SQVTM and CDR2 is ANQGSEA in the germline V gene. The CDR3 is 13 amino acids. The CDR3 DNA is TGCAGCGTTGGGTACAGGGGATCAGATACGCGGTATTTT. It is translated as CSVGYRGSDTRYF.